These T cell receptor beta chains were read from a single sample in a study of blood T cell repertoires in COVID-19. Repertoires were generated with immunoSEQ multiplex PCR, while TCRdb's copy carries only in-frame clones and drops some. The sample has around 120,000 clones, under 95% seen once. The specimen sequenced was peripheral blood. The receptors originated from a man aged 50-59 years with active COVID-19. CDR3s include the opening cysteine and the closing phenylalanine or tryptophan. The D gene is left open where the match is weak. Size values are once, few and many counts, or a class for expanded clones, and some rows have none.

J gene: TRBJ2-3
clone size: NA
D gene: TRBD2
V gene: TRBV10-2
CDR3 DNA: TGCGCCAGCTCCAACCCGGGACTAGCGGGGGGAAAAACGGATACGCAGTATTTT
CDR3 protein: CASSNPGLAGGKTDTQYF

J gene: TRBJ2-3
clone size: NA
D gene: TRBD2
V gene: TRBV3-1/TRBV3-2
CDR3 DNA: TGTGCCAGCTCTTCTGAACGGGGAGGGGATACGCAGTATTTT
CDR3 protein: CASSSERGGDTQYF

J gene: TRBJ1-5
clone size: NA
D gene: NA
V gene: TRBV11-3
CDR3 DNA: TGTGCCAGCAGCTTAAGGCAGGTTAGGGGTCAGCCCCAGCATTTT
CDR3 protein: CASSLRQVRGQPQHF

J gene: TRBJ2-5
clone size: NA
D gene: TRBD2
V gene: TRBV6-2/TRBV6-3
CDR3 DNA: TGTGCCAGCAGTTACGGCGCGGGGGGGTTCCAAGAGACCCAGTACTTC
CDR3 protein: CASSYGAGGFQETQYF

J gene: TRBJ2-1
clone size: NA
D gene: NA
V gene: TRBV15
CDR3 DNA: TGTGCCACCAGCAGAGCCCTCGGGGTAAATGAGCAGTTCTTC
CDR3 protein: CATSRALGVNEQFF

J gene: TRBJ2-1
clone size: NA
D gene: TRBD2
V gene: TRBV7-7
CDR3 DNA: TGTGCCAGCAGCTTGATAGCGGGGGCCGGGGAGCAGTTCTTC
CDR3 protein: CASSLIAGAGEQFF

J gene: TRBJ1-2
clone size: many
D gene: TRBD1
V gene: TRBV5-1
CDR3 DNA: TGCGCCAGCAGCTTGGCGTCCGGGACAGCCACCTATGGCTACACCTTC
CDR3 protein: CASSLASGTATYGYTF

J gene: TRBJ2-2
clone size: NA
D gene: NA
V gene: TRBV6-6
CDR3 DNA: TGTGCCAGCAGTTACGTTGGAGGGAACACCGGGGAGCTGTTTTTT
CDR3 protein: CASSYVGGNTGELFF

J gene: TRBJ2-1
clone size: once
D gene: TRBD2
V gene: TRBV9
CDR3 DNA: TGTGCCAGCAGCGCGCGGACTAGCGGGAAGAGCTCCTACAATGAGCAGTTCTTC
CDR3 protein: CASSARTSGKSSYNEQFF

J gene: TRBJ1-1
clone size: NA
D gene: NA
V gene: TRBV2
CDR3 DNA: TGTGCCAGCATTATCGAAGGTAGGGGGAACACTGAAGCTTTCTTT
CDR3 protein: CASIIEGRGNTEAFF

J gene: TRBJ2-7
clone size: NA
D gene: TRBD1
V gene: TRBV7-6
CDR3 DNA: TGTGCCAGCAGCTTAAGGGCTGGGACAGATGACTACGAGCAGTACTTC
CDR3 protein: CASSLRAGTDDYEQYF

J gene: TRBJ1-4
clone size: NA
D gene: TRBD1
V gene: TRBV2
CDR3 DNA: TGTGCCAGCCATGGACAGGAGGCAGAAAAACTGTTTTTT
CDR3 protein: CASHGQEAEKLFF

J gene: TRBJ1-3
clone size: NA
D gene: TRBD1
V gene: TRBV5-5
CDR3 DNA: TGTGCCAGCAGCTCGACAGGGAGAAACACCATATATTTT
CDR3 protein: CASSSTGRNTIYF

J gene: TRBJ1-5
clone size: NA
D gene: NA
V gene: TRBV6-2/TRBV6-3
CDR3 DNA: TGTGCCAGCAGTCCGAGGGCAAGGCAGCCCCAGCATTTT
CDR3 protein: CASSPRARQPQHF

J gene: TRBJ1-3
clone size: NA
D gene: NA
V gene: TRBV2
CDR3 DNA: TGTGCCAGCAGTGTGGAGGGGCCAGTCTCTGGAAACACCATATATTTT
CDR3 protein: CASSVEGPVSGNTIYF

J gene: TRBJ2-3
clone size: NA
D gene: NA
V gene: TRBV3-1/TRBV3-2
CDR3 DNA: TGTGCCAGCAGCCCCCCTTTGGGAGAACGCCACACAGATACGCAGTATTTT
CDR3 protein: CASSPPLGERHTDTQYF

J gene: TRBJ2-1
clone size: NA
D gene: TRBD2
V gene: TRBV18
CDR3 DNA: TGTGCCAGCTCACCACCGACACTAGCGTACAATGAGCAGTTCTTC
CDR3 protein: CASSPPTLAYNEQFF

J gene: TRBJ1-5
clone size: NA
D gene: TRBD1
V gene: TRBV7-9
CDR3 DNA: TGTGCCAGCAGAGGGGACAGGTACGATCAGCCCCAGCATTTT
CDR3 protein: CASRGDRYDQPQHF

J gene: TRBJ2-1
clone size: NA
D gene: NA
V gene: TRBV19
CDR3 DNA: TGTGCCAGTAGTATAGATACAGGCTACAATGAGCAGTTCTTC
CDR3 protein: CASSIDTGYNEQFF

J gene: TRBJ1-1
clone size: few
D gene: NA
V gene: TRBV18
CDR3 DNA: TGTGCCAGCTCACCACCGGGGGGGAGCACTGAAGCTTTCTTT
CDR3 protein: CASSPPGGSTEAFF

J gene: TRBJ2-2
clone size: NA
D gene: TRBD1
V gene: TRBV10-3
CDR3 DNA: TGTGCCATCAGTATAGGACAGGGCACCGGGGAGCTGTTTTTT
CDR3 protein: CAISIGQGTGELFF

J gene: TRBJ1-1
clone size: NA
D gene: NA
V gene: TRBV19
CDR3 DNA: TGTGCCAGTAGTATATCCTCTGGGCGGGGACGGCAAGCTTTCTTT
CDR3 protein: CASSISSGRGRQAFF

J gene: TRBJ1-2
clone size: once
D gene: NA
V gene: TRBV10-3
CDR3 DNA: TGTGCCATCAGTGAGTCGCCGGCGGGGGTCTATGGCTACACCTTC
CDR3 protein: CAISESPAGVYGYTF

J gene: TRBJ2-1
clone size: NA
D gene: NA
V gene: TRBV11-3
CDR3 DNA: TGTGCCAGCAGCTTAGTATATATGGACAGCTCCTACAATGAGCAGTTCTTC
CDR3 protein: CASSLVYMDSSYNEQFF